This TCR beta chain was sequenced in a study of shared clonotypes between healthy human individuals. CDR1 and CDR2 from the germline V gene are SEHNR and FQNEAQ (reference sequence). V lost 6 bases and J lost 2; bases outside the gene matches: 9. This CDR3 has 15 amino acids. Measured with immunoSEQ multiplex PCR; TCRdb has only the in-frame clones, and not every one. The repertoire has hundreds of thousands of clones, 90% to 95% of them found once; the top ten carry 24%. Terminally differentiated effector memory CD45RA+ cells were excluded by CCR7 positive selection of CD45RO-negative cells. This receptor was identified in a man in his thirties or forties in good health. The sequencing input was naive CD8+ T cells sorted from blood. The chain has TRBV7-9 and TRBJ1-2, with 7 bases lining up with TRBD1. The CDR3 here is CASRPRQGRNYGYTF. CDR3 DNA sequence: TGTGCCAGCAGACCAAGACAGGGTAGGAACTATGGCTACACCTTC.